Sequencing of this TCR beta chain was carried out in a study of breast tumors, draining lymph nodes, adjacent tissues listed by TCRdb under 2016. Context from the whole study: TCR beta repertoires were compared across tumor, adjacent nontumor tissue and axillary lymph nodes obtained from breast cancer patients. In human breast cancer, the study set out to assess how tumor, surrounding tissue and draining lymph node repertoires relate to one another and whether T cells might be exchanged between them. What the study reported, not specific to this receptor: Tumor T-cell repertoires showed less diversity than lymph node repertoires and more diversity than nontumor tissue repertoires, and tumor T-cell repertoires showed preferential V and J gene usage. Tumor and nontumor tissue repertoires were found to be significantly more similar in luminal-like than in basal-like breast cancer. The study presented the conclusion that tumor T cells originate in lymph nodes as consistent with a hypothesis, not as something directly demonstrated. The data were judged consistent with most tumor T cells deriving from the lymph node and then expanding within tumor tissue.

The sample was run on an Illumina HiSeq 2000. Multiplex PCR amplification was used to generate the TCR beta chain libraries. High-throughput sequencing was used to analyze the amplified TCR beta chain products. TCRdb reanalyzed the raw reads on its own, using fastp at Q25 for trimming and MiXCR for clone calling, and kept in-frame beta chains. One record per CDR3 amino acid sequence lists the most common genes and DNA. The sample has 20,000 to 25,000 distinct CDR3 sequences on record, 45% to 75% of them singletons. In total, the top ten clones hold roughly an eighth of the sample. There are 13 amino acids in the CDR3, from cysteine to phenylalanine inclusive. The CDR3 DNA has 39 bases and is translated from base 1. At the junction V is shortened by 4 bases and J by 3 bases, with 8 bases in between. CDR1 is given as MGHRA and CDR2 as YSYEKL, both from the germline V gene. Concerning this clonotype itself: The specificity of this receptor is unknown. Base quality data are lacking; no much larger clone is found one base away.

Sequences were obtained from breast tumor tissue. The chain couples TRBV4-1 to TRBJ2-3; confidence is insufficient to name the D gene. The TCR sequence derives from a female donor with breast cancer. Some clones in this sample may be carry-over from other donors' samples. CDR3 protein: CASSLQRTDTQYF. The DNA sequence is given as TGCGCCAGCAGCCTGCAAAGGACAGATACGCAGTATTTT.